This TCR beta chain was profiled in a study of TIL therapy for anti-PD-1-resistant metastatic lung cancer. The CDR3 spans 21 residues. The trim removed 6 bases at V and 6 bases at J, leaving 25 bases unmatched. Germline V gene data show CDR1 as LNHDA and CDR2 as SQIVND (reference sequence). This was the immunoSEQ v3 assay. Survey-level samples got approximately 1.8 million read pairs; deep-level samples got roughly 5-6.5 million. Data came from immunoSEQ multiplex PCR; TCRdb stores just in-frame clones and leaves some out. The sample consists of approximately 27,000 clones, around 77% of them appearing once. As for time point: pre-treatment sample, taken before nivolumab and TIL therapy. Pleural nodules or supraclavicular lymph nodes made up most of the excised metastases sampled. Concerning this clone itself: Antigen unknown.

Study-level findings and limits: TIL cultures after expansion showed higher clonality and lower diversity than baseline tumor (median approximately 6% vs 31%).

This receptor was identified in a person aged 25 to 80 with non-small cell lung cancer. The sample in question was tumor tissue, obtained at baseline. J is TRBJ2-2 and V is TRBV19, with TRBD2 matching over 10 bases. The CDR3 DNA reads TGTGCCAGTAGGGTCCTAGCGGGGGACTTGGGGGGCTTAAGCAGGCCCGGGGAGCTGTTTTTT. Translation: CASRVLAGDLGGLSRPGELFF.